These 4 T cell receptor beta chains share one sample of origin, sequenced in a study of CD8 T cells in Susac syndrome. RNA amounts of roughly 0.45 to 1 ug underwent reverse transcription with random hexamers. Via MiXCR, TCRdb re-called the immunoSEQ multiplex PCR reads, giving one row per CDR3 protein. The table lists about 190,000 distinct CDR3 sequences, roughly 90% of them singletons. Source material: CD4+ T cells from PBMCs. These receptors originate from a human donor with Susac syndrome.

J is TRBJ2-7 and V is TRBV6-6; 16 bases are shared with TRBD2. The length of the CDR3 is 15 residues. V lost 7 bases to trimming and J lost 7 bases; unmatched junction nucleotides: 7. The germline V gene encodes CDR1 MNHNY and CDR2 SVGAGI (reference sequence). This chain's CDR3 is CASNPGTSGGGEQYF. CDR3 DNA: TGTGCCAGCAACCCCGGGACTAGCGGGGGGGGAGAGCAGTACTTC.

This clonotype was picked up a small number of times. The V gene is TRBV29-1, the J gene TRBJ2-3, with D perhaps matching TRBD2 (5 bases). The length of the CDR3 is 15 residues. Germline V gives CDR1 SQVTM, CDR2 ANQGSEA. Trimming pared 1 base from V and 0 bases from J, leaving 11 bases between. CDR3 sequence: CSVEGLADSTDTQYF. The DNA of the CDR3 is TGCAGCGTTGAAGGCCTAGCTGATAGCACAGATACGCAGTATTTT.

This chain connects TRBV12-3 or TRBV12-4 to TRBJ1-5; 7 nucleotides match TRBD1. The CDR3 is 14 amino acids. The trim removed 6 bases at V and 6 bases at J, leaving 8 bases unmatched. The CDR3 region has the DNA TGTGCCAGCAGCCGTGACAGGGTTGGTCAGCCCCAGCATTTT. Protein sequence: CASSRDRVGQPQHF.

The CDR3 reads CASSSGQGRQETQYF. DNA of the CDR3: TGCGCCAGCAGCTCCGGACAGGGGCGACAAGAGACCCAGTACTTC. This chain links TRBV5-1 with TRBJ2-5; 9 bases are shared with TRBD1. J gave up 2 bases and V 3 bases, and 5 bases lay outside the gene matches. The CDR3 contains 15 residues. CDR1 and CDR2 from the germline V gene are SGHRS and YFSETQ.